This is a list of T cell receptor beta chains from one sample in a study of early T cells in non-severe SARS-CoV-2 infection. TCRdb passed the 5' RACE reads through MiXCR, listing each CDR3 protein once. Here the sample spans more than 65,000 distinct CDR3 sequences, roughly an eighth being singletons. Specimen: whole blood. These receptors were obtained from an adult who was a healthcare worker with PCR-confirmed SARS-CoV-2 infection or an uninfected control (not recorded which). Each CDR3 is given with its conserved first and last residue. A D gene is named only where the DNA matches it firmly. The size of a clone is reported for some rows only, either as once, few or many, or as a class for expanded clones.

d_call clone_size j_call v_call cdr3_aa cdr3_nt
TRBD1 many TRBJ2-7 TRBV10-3 CAISEPETGDYEQYF TGTGCCATCAGTGAGCCGGAGACAGGGGATTACGAGCAGTACTTC
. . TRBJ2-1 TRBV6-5 CASSYSGGSYNEQFF TGTGCCAGCAGTTACTCCGGGGGAAGCTACAATGAGCAGTTCTTC
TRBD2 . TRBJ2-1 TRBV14 CASSRRLAGAYNEQFF TGTGCCAGCAGCCGTCGACTAGCGGGCGCCTACAATGAGCAGTTCTTC
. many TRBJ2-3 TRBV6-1 CASGRGEFGADTQYF TGTGCCAGCGGGCGAGGGGAGTTCGGGGCAGATACGCAGTATTTT
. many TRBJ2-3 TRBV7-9 CASSGMRQLADTQYF TGTGCCAGCAGCGGGATGAGGCAACTAGCAGATACGCAGTATTTT
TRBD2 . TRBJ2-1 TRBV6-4 CASSQRASGRKFF TGTGCCAGCAGCCAGAGGGCTAGCGGGAGGAAGTTCTTC
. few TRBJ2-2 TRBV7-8 CASSLLAFNTGELFF TGTGCCAGCAGCTTACTAGCGTTCAACACCGGGGAGCTGTTTTTT
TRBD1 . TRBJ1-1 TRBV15 CATSRGTTGEDTEAFF TGTGCCACCAGCAGGGGTACGACAGGGGAGGACACTGAAGCTTTCTTT
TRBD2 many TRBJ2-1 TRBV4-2 CASSQAGTSGASFNEQFF TGTGCCAGCAGCCAAGCCGGGACTAGCGGGGCGTCATTCAATGAGCAGTTCTTC
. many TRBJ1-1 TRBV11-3 CASSHLVLGIREAFF TGTGCCAGCAGCCACTTAGTTCTTGGGATACGAGAAGCTTTCTTT
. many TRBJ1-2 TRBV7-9 CASSRDGNYGYTF TGTGCCAGCAGCCGGGACGGAAACTATGGCTACACCTTC
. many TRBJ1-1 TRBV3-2 CASSQDSETRQGLNTEAFF TGTGCCAGCAGCCAAGATTCGGAAACCAGGCAGGGTCTGAACACTGAAGCTTTCTTT
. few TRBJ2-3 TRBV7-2 CASSFARTNARLDTQYF TGTGCCAGCAGCTTTGCCCGGACTAACGCCCGACTAGATACGCAGTATTTT